The 17 T cell receptor beta chains reported below all come from one sample, sequenced in a study of cytomegalovirus exposure and HLA in healthy donors (dated by TCRdb to 2017 to 2019). The receptor library was made with the immunoSEQ multiplex PCR assay. A mixture of 60 forward primers for TCR Vbeta segments and 13 reverse primers for TCR Jbeta segments was used in the multiplex PCR. TCRdb took this table from immuneACCESS and kept in-frame rearrangements with V and J called. Such tables lack part of the clones; where checked against another copy, unresolved V genes explain under half of the gap, and the rest is unexplained. For this sample the table gives approximately 170,000 clones, of which more than 65% were detected only once. 2.5% to 4% of the sample is in the top ten clones. Material for sequencing was PBMCs. Receptor source: a woman under 40 in good health and CMV-seropositive.

The V call is TRBV19, the J call TRBJ2-1; D unclear. Between the trimmed V and J ends, which lost 6 bases and 8 bases, there was a span of 11 bases. Germline V gives CDR1 LNHDA, CDR2 SQIVND (reference sequence). The CDR3 runs 12 residues. CDR3 amino acids: CASSHGPDEQFF. CDR3 in DNA: TGTGCCAGTAGCCATGGCCCAGATGAGCAGTTCTTC. The full variable domain, in which reference TRBV19 and TRBJ2-1 provide the parts outside the CDR3, is DGGITQSPKYLFRKEGQNVTLSCEQNLNHDAMYWYRQDPGQGLRLIYYSQIVNDFQKGDIAEGYSVSREKKESFPLTVTSAQKNPTAFYLCASSHGPDEQFFGPGTRLTVL.

V usage is TRBV4-1 and J usage is TRBJ2-3, with 16 bases identical to TRBD2. CDR3 length: 15 residues. The ends lost 6 bases at V and 4 bases at J; junction bases unmatched: 1. The germline V gene encodes CDR1 MGHRA and CDR2 YSYEKL. The CDR3 protein is CASRGTSGRADTQYF. In DNA, the CDR3 is TGCGCCAGCAGGGGGACTAGCGGGAGGGCAGATACGCAGTATTTT.

CDR3 in amino acids: CASWVVGPHEQFF. For the CDR3, the DNA is TGTGCCAGCTGGGTCGTGGGGCCCCATGAGCAGTTCTTC. The chain carries TRBV28 and TRBJ2-1; D might be TRBD1 (5 bases). Germline CDR1 and CDR2: MDHEN and SYDVKM. The CDR3 consists of 13 residues. V lost 8 bases and J lost 8, with 16 bases in between.

The rearrangement links TRBV5-1 to TRBJ2-7; 12 bases fit TRBD2. The germline gives CDR1 SGHRS, CDR2 YFSETQ. The V segment lost 1 base and the J segment 2 bases; nucleotides outside the gene matches: 10. This CDR3 contains 18 residues. The CDR3: CASSLIGTSGRNPYEQYF. The CDR3 bases are TGCGCCAGCAGCTTGATAGGCACTAGCGGGAGGAATCCCTACGAGCAGTACTTC. The variable domain in full, completed from reference TRBV5-1 and TRBJ2-7, reads KAGVTQTPRYLIKTRGQQVTLSCSPISGHRSVSWYQQTPGQGLQFLFEYFSETQRNKGNFPGRFSGRQFSNSRSEMNVSTLELGDSALYLCASSLIGTSGRNPYEQYFGPGTRLTVT.

V and J are TRBV2 and TRBJ1-2; 8 bases are shared with TRBD1. CDR1 is SNHLY, CDR2 FYNNEI, per germline. The CDR3 runs to 17 residues. J was trimmed by 1 base and V by 7 bases; bases with no gene match: 14. In DNA, the CDR3 is TGTGCCAGCACCCTAGACAGGGGAGGCTCTCTTAACTATGGCTACACCTTC. It yields the protein CASTLDRGGSLNYGYTF.

The rearrangement uses TRBV19 and TRBJ2-2, with D possibly TRBD2 on 6 matching bases. V shed 6 bases and J shed 7 bases, with 15 bases lying between them. Germline CDR1 and CDR2: LNHDA and SQIVND (reference sequence). This CDR3 contains 14 residues. The CDR3 loop is CASSPSGQGGELFF. The CDR3 DNA reads TGTGCCAGTAGCCCGAGCGGGCAAGGCGGGGAGCTGTTTTTT.

The chain recombines TRBV18 with TRBJ2-3; D is perhaps TRBD2 (6 bases). Trimming took 3 bases from V and 2 from J, leaving 21 bases between them. There are 18 residues in the CDR3. Per the germline V gene, CDR1 is KGHSH and CDR2 is LQKENI. The CDR3 here is CASSPVPVAGRSTDTQYF. CDR3 DNA sequence: TGTGCCAGCTCACCCGTACCGGTCGCGGGGAGATCCACAGATACGCAGTATTTT.

The chain carries TRBV23-1 and TRBJ1-3; D gene unclear. TRBV23-1 is recorded as an ORF, its role being uncertain. The CDR3 extends over 14 amino acids. Trimming removed 2 bases from V and 0 bases from J, with 5 bases in between. In DNA form, the CDR3 reads TGCGCCAGCAGTCAACGAGTCTCTGGAAACACCATATATTTT. As protein: CASSQRVSGNTIYF.

V is TRBV5-1 and J is TRBJ2-5; D perhaps matches TRBD1 (8 bases). The V gene's germline CDR1 is SGHRS and CDR2 YFSETQ. CDR3 length: 17 amino acids. V lost 4 bases and J 5 bases, leaving 24 bases between the germline ends. CDR3 bases: TGCGCCAGCAGCGAGGACAGGGCCAGCGGGAAAGACGAGACCCAGTACTTC. Its protein is CASSEDRASGKDETQYF.

This clone was detected once. The rearrangement joins TRBV9 to TRBJ1-1; TRBD1 is a possible D gene (6 bases). V shed 3 bases and J shed 8 bases, with 8 bases lying between them. Germline V lookup: CDR1 SGDLS, CDR2 YYNGEE. The CDR3 consists of 11 residues. The CDR3 DNA is TGTGCCAGCAGCGAGCAGGGGGAAGCTTTCTTT. The encoded protein is CASSEQGEAFF.

The chain is built from TRBV5-1 and TRBJ2-7; 10 nucleotides line up with TRBD2. The CDR3 is 15 residues long. With 4 bases clipped from V and 4 bases from J, the junction kept 8 bases outside the gene matches. Germline CDR1 and CDR2: SGHRS and YFSETQ. The CDR3 region is CASSPLAGREYEQYF. The DNA of the CDR3 is TGCGCCAGCAGCCCACTAGCGGGAAGGGAGTACGAGCAGTACTTC.

The chain carries TRBV4-1 and TRBJ2-7; 14 nucleotides line up with TRBD2. CDR3 length equals 15 residues. After removal of 3 bases from V and 6 bases from J, the junction contained 4 bases not matched to a gene. CDR1 and CDR2 (germline): MGHRA, YSYEKL. For the CDR3, the DNA is TGCGCCAGCAGCCAGGAAGGACTAGCGGGAGGCGAGCAGTACTTC. Translation gives CASSQEGLAGGEQYF.

The V call is TRBV5-6, the J call TRBJ2-7; TRBD1 agrees at 7 bases. Looked up from germline, CDR1 is SGHDT and CDR2 is YYEEEE. V shed 1 base, J shed 3 bases, and the junction held 10 bases outside the gene matches. The CDR3 length is 16 residues. CDR3 region: CASSLRTGAYYYEQYF. CDR3 nucleotide sequence: TGTGCCAGCAGCTTGCGGACAGGAGCTTACTACTACGAGCAGTACTTC. The full variable domain, with the rest looked up from reference TRBV5-6 and TRBJ2-7, is DAGVTQSPTHLIKTRGQQVTLRCSPKSGHDTVSWYQQALGQGPQFIFQYYEEEERQRGNFPDRFSGHQFPNYSSELNVNALLLGDSALYLCASSLRTGAYYYEQYFGPGTRLTVT.

This chain joins TRBV5-1 and TRBJ2-5, with no clear D. The CDR3 loop spans 16 amino acids. CDR1 and CDR2 (germline): SGHRS, YFSETQ. V lost 1 base and J 4 bases, leaving 17 bases between the germline ends. The chain's CDR3 is CASSLNSRWVAETQYF. In DNA, the CDR3 is TGCGCCAGCAGCTTGAACTCTAGATGGGTTGCAGAGACCCAGTACTTC.

The chain links TRBV19 to TRBJ1-1, with TRBD1 as a possible D gene (5 bases). V gave up 5 bases and J gave up 4 bases, with 11 bases separating them. The CDR3 runs to 13 residues. Germline V lookup: CDR1 LNHDA, CDR2 SQIVND (reference sequence). DNA for the CDR3: TGTGCCAGTAGTCCAGTCAGGGCCACTGAAGCTTTCTTT. Translating it yields CASSPVRATEAFF.

The table lists this clone with a count of one. This sequence joins TRBV19 and TRBJ2-7; TRBD2 agrees at 13 bases. CDR1 is LNHDA and CDR2 is SQIVND in the germline V gene (reference sequence). Trimming cost V 1 base and J 6 bases; bases outside gene matches: 6. The CDR3 spans 16 residues. DNA of the CDR3: TGTGCCAGTAGTATAGGCGGACTAGCGGGAGTTCGCGAGCAGTACTTC. The encoded protein is CASSIGGLAGVREQYF.

The chain combines TRBV7-6 with TRBJ1-2; D is unclear. This CDR3 has 13 amino acids. Germline V CDR1 and CDR2: SGHVS, FNYEAQ. The germline V and J ends were trimmed by 5 bases and 2 bases, with 9 bases remaining between them. CDR3 bases: TGTGCCAGCAGCCTTGATGAGAACTATGGCTACACCTTC. It yields the protein CASSLDENYGYTF.